This T cell receptor beta chain was obtained from a study of persistence of HIV-infected CD4 T cells. As for the study in general: The sample holds CD4+ T cells responsive to CMV or HIV-1 Gag.

Sequencing used immunoSEQ version 4 in survey mode. Assay used: immunoSEQ multiplex PCR; TCRdb lists only in-frame clones, some missing. Of around 28,000 clones in the sample, roughly 82% were seen once. As to this clone: Antigen specificity is unknown.

Cells were stimulated with CMV-infected fibroblast lysates at roughly 10 ug/mL. Memory cells lacking CD40L and CD69 with high CD45RO were sorted. The sequencing here drew on CD4+ T cells sorted from PBMCs after approximately 19-hour stimulation, taken from a patient who received antiretroviral therapy. This receptor was identified in an adult man with HIV who was CMV-seropositive.

CDR3 sequence reads: CASSVGSRNTEAFF. The DNA of the CDR3 is TGTGCCAGCAGTGTGGGCAGCAGAAACACTGAAGCTTTCTTT. The chain has TRBV2 and TRBJ1-1; D is ambiguous. The CDR3 sequence is 14 residues long. Germline values: CDR1 SNHLY, CDR2 FYNNEI. V was shortened by 4 bases and J by 2 bases, with 11 bases between the two germline ends.